The T cell receptor beta chain under discussion was sequenced for a study of T cell responses to AZD1222 COVID-19 vaccine. Regarding this clone: Sequence at one end of the junction differs from germline and may be a read error.

The table came from immunoSEQ multiplex PCR; TCRdb's copy has only in-frame clones and leaves some out. The data hold 100,000 or so clones, with roughly 87% observed a single time. Germline V CDR1 and CDR2: SGHRS, YFSETQ. The CDR3 contains 15 residues. The chain recombines TRBV5-1 with TRBJ1-6; D is unclear. The receptor was isolated from an adult in good health. Here the sequenced sample was peripheral blood, taken on day 0 of AZD1222 vaccination. The CDR3 coding sequence is TGTGCCAGCAGCTTCTCGGGTTCCTATAATTCACCCCTCCACTTT. It translates to CASSFSGSYNSPLHF.